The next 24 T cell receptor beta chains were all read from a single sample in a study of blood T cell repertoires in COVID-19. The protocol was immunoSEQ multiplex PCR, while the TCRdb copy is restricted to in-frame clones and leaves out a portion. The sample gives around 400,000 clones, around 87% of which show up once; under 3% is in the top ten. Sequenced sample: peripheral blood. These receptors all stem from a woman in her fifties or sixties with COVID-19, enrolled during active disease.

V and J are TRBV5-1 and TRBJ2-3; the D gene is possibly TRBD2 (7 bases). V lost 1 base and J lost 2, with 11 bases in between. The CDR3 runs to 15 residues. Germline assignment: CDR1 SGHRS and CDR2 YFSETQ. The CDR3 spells CASSLLGGPTDTQYF. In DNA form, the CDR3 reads TGCGCCAGCAGCTTGCTGGGGGGGCCCACAGATACGCAGTATTTT. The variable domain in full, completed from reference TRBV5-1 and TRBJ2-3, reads KAGVTQTPRYLIKTRGQQVTLSCSPISGHRSVSWYQQTPGQGLQFLFEYFSETQRNKGNFPGRFSGRQFSNSRSEMNVSTLELGDSALYLCASSLLGGPTDTQYFGPGTRLTVL.

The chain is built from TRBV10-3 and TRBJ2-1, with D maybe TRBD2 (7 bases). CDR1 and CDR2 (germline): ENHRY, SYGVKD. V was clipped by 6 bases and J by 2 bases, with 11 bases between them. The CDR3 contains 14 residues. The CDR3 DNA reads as TGTGCCATCAGGGCGGGGGACACCTACAATGAGCAGTTCTTC. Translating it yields CAIRAGDTYNEQFF.

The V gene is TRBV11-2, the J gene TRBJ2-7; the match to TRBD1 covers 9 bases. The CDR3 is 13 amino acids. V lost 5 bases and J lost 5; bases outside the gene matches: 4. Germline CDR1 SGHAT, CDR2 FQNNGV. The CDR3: CASSPDRGHEQYF. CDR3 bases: TGTGCCAGCAGCCCGGACAGGGGCCACGAGCAGTACTTC.

Here the CDR3 reads CASSSIVRPSSYNEQFF. CDR3 coding DNA: TGTGCCAGCAGCTCCATTGTTCGCCCGAGCTCCTACAATGAGCAGTTCTTC. The chain links TRBV7-2 to TRBJ2-1; D unresolved. Germline loops: CDR1 SGHTA, CDR2 FQGNSA. The CDR3 is 17 amino acids. V dropped 4 bases and J dropped 0 bases, with 16 bases sitting between them.

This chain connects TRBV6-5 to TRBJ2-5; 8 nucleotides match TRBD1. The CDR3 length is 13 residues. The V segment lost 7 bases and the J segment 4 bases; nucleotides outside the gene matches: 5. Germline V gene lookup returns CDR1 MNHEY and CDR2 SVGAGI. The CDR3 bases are TGTGCCAGCAAGACAGGGGTGGGAGAGACCCAGTACTTC. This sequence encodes CASKTGVGETQYF.

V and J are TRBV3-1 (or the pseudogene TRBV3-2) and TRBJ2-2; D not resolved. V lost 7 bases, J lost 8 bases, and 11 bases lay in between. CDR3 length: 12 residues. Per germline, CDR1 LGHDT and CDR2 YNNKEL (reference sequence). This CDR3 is CASTPPKGELFF. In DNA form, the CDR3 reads TGTGCCAGCACCCCACCTAAAGGGGAGCTGTTTTTT.

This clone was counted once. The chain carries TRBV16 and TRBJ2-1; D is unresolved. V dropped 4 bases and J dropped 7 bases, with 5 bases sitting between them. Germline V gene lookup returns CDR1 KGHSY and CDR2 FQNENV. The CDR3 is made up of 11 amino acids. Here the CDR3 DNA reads TGTGCCAGCAGCCCTTATAATGAGCAGTTCTTC. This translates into CASSPYNEQFF. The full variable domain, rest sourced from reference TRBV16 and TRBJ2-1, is GEEVAQTPKHLVRGEGQKAKLYCAPIKGHSYVFWYQQVLKNEFKFLISFQNENVFDETGMPKERFSAKCLPNSPCSLEIQATKLEDSAVYFCASSPYNEQFFGPGTRLTVL.

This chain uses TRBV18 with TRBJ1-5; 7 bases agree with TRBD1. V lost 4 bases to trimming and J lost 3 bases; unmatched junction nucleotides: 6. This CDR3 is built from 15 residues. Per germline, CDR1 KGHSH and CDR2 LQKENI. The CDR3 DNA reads TGTGCCAGCTCACTCACAGGGGCGAACAATCAGCCCCAGCATTTT. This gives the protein CASSLTGANNQPQHF.

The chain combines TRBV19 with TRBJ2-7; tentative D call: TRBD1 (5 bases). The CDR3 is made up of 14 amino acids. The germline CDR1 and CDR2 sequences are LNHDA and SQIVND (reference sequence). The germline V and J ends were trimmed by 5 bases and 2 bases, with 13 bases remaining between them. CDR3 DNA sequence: TGTGCCAGTAGTCCATTGCCAGGGACCTACGAGCAGTACTTC. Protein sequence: CASSPLPGTYEQYF.

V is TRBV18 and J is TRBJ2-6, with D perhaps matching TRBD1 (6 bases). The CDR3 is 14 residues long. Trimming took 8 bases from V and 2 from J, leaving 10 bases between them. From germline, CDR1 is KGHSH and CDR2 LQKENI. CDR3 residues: CASTSGAGANVLTF. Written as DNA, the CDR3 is TGTGCCAGCACTTCAGGGGCTGGGGCCAACGTCCTGACTTTC.

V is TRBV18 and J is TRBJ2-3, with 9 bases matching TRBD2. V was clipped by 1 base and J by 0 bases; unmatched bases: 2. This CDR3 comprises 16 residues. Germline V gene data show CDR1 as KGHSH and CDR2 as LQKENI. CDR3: CASSPLSGGSTDTQYF. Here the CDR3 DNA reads TGTGCCAGCTCACCACTGAGCGGGGGGAGCACAGATACGCAGTATTTT.

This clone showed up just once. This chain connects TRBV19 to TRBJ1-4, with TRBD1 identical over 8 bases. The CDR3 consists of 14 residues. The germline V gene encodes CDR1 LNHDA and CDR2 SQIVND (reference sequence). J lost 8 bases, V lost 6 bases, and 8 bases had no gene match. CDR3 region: CASSPGTGQEKLFF. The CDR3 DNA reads TGTGCCAGTAGCCCCGGGACAGGACAGGAAAAACTGTTTTTT.

As DNA, the CDR3 is TGTGCCAGCAGCTACTACAGGGTAAGGACTGAAGCTTTCTTT. Its protein product is CASSYYRVRTEAFF. This rearrangement joins TRBV3-1 (or the pseudogene TRBV3-2) to TRBJ1-1; D possibly corresponds to TRBD1 (6 bases). Germline values: CDR1 LGHDT, CDR2 YNNKEL (reference sequence). The V and J ends lost 5 bases and 5 bases respectively, with 15 bases between them. The CDR3 runs to 14 residues.

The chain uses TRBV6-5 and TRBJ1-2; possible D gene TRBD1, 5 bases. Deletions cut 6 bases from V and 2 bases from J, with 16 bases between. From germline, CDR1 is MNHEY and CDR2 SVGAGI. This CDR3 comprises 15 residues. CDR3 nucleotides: TGTGCCAGCAGGCCCTCAGGGCCGAACAACTATGGCTACACCTTC. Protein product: CASRPSGPNNYGYTF.

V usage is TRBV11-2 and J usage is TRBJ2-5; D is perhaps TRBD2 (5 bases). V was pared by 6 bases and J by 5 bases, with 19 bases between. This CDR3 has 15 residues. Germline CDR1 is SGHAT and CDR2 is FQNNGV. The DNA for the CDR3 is TGTGCCAGCAGGCCGAGGACTGGGGAACATGAGACCCAGTACTTC. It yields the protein CASRPRTGEHETQYF.

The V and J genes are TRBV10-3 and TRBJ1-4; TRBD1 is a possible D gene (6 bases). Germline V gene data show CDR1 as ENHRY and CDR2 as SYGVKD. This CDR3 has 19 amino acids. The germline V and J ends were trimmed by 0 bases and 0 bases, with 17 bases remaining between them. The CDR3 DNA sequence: TGTGCCATCAGTGAGTCGACCTTTGACAGGCGTGCAACTAATGAAAAACTGTTTTTT. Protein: CAISESTFDRRATNEKLFF.

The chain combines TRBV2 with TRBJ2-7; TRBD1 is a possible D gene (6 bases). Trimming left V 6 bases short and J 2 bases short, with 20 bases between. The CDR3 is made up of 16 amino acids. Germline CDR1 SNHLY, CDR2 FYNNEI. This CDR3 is CASRTGTTYLAYEQYF. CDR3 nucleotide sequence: TGTGCCAGCAGAACCGGGACAACATACCTAGCCTACGAGCAGTACTTC.

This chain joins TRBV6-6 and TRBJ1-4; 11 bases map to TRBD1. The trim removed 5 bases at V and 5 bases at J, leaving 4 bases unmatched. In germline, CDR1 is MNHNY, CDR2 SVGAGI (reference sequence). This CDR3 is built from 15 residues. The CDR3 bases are TGTGCCAGCAGTCCATGGACAGGGGGCAATGAAAAACTGTTTTTT. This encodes CASSPWTGGNEKLFF.

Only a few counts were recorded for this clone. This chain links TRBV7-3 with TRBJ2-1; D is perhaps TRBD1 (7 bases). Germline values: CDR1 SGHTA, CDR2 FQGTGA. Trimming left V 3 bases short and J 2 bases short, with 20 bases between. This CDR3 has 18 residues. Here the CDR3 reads CASSLQGGRLRAYNEQFF. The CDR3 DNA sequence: TGTGCCAGCAGCTTGCAGGGGGGAAGGCTACGGGCCTACAATGAGCAGTTCTTC.

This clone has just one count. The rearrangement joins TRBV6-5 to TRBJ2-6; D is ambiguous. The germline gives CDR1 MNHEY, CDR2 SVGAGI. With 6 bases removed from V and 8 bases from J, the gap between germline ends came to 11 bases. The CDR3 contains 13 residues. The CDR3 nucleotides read TGTGCCAGCAGAGACACCTGGTCCAACGTCCTGACTTTC. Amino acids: CASRDTWSNVLTF.

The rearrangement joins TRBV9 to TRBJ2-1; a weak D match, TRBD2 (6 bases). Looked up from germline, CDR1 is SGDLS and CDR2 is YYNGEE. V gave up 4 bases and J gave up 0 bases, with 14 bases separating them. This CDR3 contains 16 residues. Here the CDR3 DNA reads TGTGCCAGCAGCTCAATAGCGGCTAGCTCCTACAATGAGCAGTTCTTC. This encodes CASSSIAASSYNEQFF.

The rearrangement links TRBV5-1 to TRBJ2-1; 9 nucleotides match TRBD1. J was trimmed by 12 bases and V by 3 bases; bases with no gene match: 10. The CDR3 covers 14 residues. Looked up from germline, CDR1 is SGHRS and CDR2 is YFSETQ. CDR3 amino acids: CASSSGTGRTGQFF. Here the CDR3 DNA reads TGCGCCAGCAGCTCCGGGACAGGGCGGACGGGGCAGTTCTTC. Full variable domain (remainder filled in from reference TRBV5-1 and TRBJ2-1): KAGVTQTPRYLIKTRGQQVTLSCSPISGHRSVSWYQQTPGQGLQFLFEYFSETQRNKGNFPGRFSGRQFSNSRSEMNVSTLELGDSALYLCASSSGTGRTGQFFGPGTRLTVL.

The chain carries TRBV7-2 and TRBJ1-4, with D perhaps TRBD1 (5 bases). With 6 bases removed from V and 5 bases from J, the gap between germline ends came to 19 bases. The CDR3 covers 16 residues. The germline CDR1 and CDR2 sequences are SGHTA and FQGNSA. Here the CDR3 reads CASREGWGVTNEKLFF. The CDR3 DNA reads TGTGCCAGCAGAGAAGGGTGGGGGGTGACCAATGAAAAACTGTTTTTT.

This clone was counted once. The CDR3 DNA is TGCGCCAGCAGCTTGGCCATTGTAGGAGTCACTGAAGCTTTCTTT. It is translated as CASSLAIVGVTEAFF. V is TRBV5-1 and J is TRBJ1-1, with D uncertain. Germline assignment: CDR1 SGHRS and CDR2 YFSETQ. The CDR3 has 15 amino acids. Trimming removed 0 bases at V and 4 bases at J, with 13 bases between.